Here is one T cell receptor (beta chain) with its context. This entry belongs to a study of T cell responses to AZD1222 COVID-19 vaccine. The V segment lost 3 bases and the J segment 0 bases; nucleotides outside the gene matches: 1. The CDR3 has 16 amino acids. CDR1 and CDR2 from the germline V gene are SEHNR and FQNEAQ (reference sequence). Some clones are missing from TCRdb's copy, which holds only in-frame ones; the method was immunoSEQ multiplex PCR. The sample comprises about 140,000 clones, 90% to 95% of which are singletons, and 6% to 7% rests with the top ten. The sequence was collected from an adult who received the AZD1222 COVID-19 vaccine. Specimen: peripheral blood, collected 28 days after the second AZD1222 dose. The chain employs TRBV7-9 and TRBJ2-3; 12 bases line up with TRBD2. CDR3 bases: TGTGCCAGCAGCTTGACTAGCGGGGGTAGCACAGATACGCAGTATTTT. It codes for CASSLTSGGSTDTQYF.